Shown below are 27 T cell receptor beta chains from a single sample sequenced in a study of T cells in Graves' hyperthyroidism and ophthalmopathy. The CDR3 regions of TCR beta were amplified from RNA transcripts. HTBI primers were employed in a first-round RT-PCR of the TCR CDR3. TCRdb recomputed calls from the multiplex PCR reads with MiXCR, one row per CDR3 protein. Among approximately 610,000 distinct CDR3 sequences listed, approximately 15% were seen once. Sequenced material: blood. These receptors came from a woman aged 18 to 35 with Graves' hyperthyroidism.

In its sample, this clonotype was seen a few times. The chain combines TRBV11-2 with TRBJ1-5; 7 bases align to TRBD1. The V gene end was trimmed by 1 base and the J gene end by 1 base; junction bases not matched to a gene: 4. The CDR3 length is 16 residues. Germline-derived CDR1 and CDR2 are SGHAT and FQNNGV. The CDR3 nucleotides read TGTGCCAGCAGCTTAGGTGGCAGGGGGAGCAATCAGCCCCAGCATTTT. Its protein product is CASSLGGRGSNQPQHF. The variable domain in full, completed from reference TRBV11-2 and TRBJ1-5, reads EAGVAQSPRYKIIEKRQSVAFWCNPISGHATLYWYQQILGQGPKLLIQFQNNGVVDDSQLPKDRFSAERLKGVDSTLKIQPAKLEDSAVYLCASSLGGRGSNQPQHFGDGTRLSIL.

The V call is TRBV12-3 or TRBV12-4, the J call TRBJ2-3; perhaps TRBD1 as D (6 bases). CDR3 length: 14 residues. V lost 6 bases to trimming and J lost 2 bases, with 12 bases between them. The CDR3 nucleotides are TGTGCCAGCAGCCCGGACAGCCCCACAGATACGCAGTATTTT. This gives the protein CASSPDSPTDTQYF.

This clonotype was seen more than once but under ten times. The chain recombines TRBV7-8 with TRBJ1-5; D may be TRBD1 (5 bases). In germline, CDR1 is SGHVS, CDR2 FQNEAQ. The CDR3 loop spans 16 amino acids. V was trimmed by 5 bases and J by 2 bases, leaving 16 bases between them. The CDR3 loop is CASSRIDSFGNQPQHF. The CDR3 nucleotides read TGTGCCAGCAGCCGTATAGACAGTTTCGGCAATCAGCCCCAGCATTTT.

The chain links TRBV4-1 to TRBJ2-7, with 15 bases aligning to TRBD2. With 1 base clipped from V and 5 bases from J, the junction kept 9 bases outside the gene matches. The CDR3 runs 18 residues. The V gene's germline CDR1 is MGHRA and CDR2 YSYEKL. CDR3 amino acids: CASSQVAGTSGGPHEQYF. The CDR3 DNA sequence: TGCGCCAGCAGCCAAGTCGCCGGGACTAGCGGGGGGCCCCACGAGCAGTACTTC.

The chain employs TRBV6-5 and TRBJ1-3; D ambiguous. The germline V gene encodes CDR1 MNHEY and CDR2 SVGAGI. The CDR3 runs 15 residues. Trimming pared 0 bases from V and 2 bases from J, leaving 8 bases between. The CDR3 is CASSYSYETGNTIYF. The CDR3 DNA is TGTGCCAGCAGTTACTCCTACGAAACTGGAAACACCATATATTTT.

This clonotype was found many times. The chain has TRBV7-2 and TRBJ1-5; no clear D gene. The germline CDR1 and CDR2 sequences are SGHTA and FQGNSA. The germline V and J ends were trimmed by 3 bases and 4 bases, with 7 bases remaining between them. The length of the CDR3 is 13 residues. The CDR3 reads CASSFSGNQPQHF. As DNA, the CDR3 is TGTGCCAGCAGCTTTTCGGGAAATCAGCCCCAGCATTTT.

This clonotype was seen a handful of times. The chain has TRBV29-1 and TRBJ1-2; D not resolved. Per germline, CDR1 SQVTM and CDR2 ANQGSEA. V lost 4 bases and J lost 3, with 9 bases in between. The CDR3 consists of 12 residues. The CDR3 region is CSVGPEDYGYTF. CDR3 bases: TGCAGCGTTGGCCCTGAGGACTATGGCTACACCTTC.

At least ten counts were recorded for this clonotype. This chain uses TRBV27 with TRBJ2-7; TRBD1 aligns across 9 bases. This CDR3 has 16 amino acids. From germline, CDR1 is MNHEY and CDR2 SMNVEV (reference sequence). Trimming at V came to 7 bases and at J to 3 bases, leaving 13 bases not matched to a gene. This CDR3 is CASTQYTGTGLYEQYF. The CDR3 nucleotides read TGTGCCAGCACCCAATATACCGGGACAGGGCTCTACGAGCAGTACTTC.

The chain carries TRBV6-5 and TRBJ2-2; perhaps TRBD2 as D (6 bases). CDR1 and CDR2 from the germline V gene are MNHEY and SVGAGI. There are 15 residues in the CDR3. V gave up 5 bases and J gave up 0 bases, with 10 bases separating them. The CDR3 loop reads CASSNGGANTGELFF. The CDR3 bases are TGTGCCAGCAGTAACGGGGGAGCGAACACCGGGGAGCTGTTTTTT.

This clonotype has just a few counts. This CDR3 is CASGLAGALGTQYF. CDR3 sequence (DNA): TGTGCCTCCGGACTAGCGGGGGCTCTGGGGACCCAGTACTTC. The rearrangement links TRBV30 to TRBJ2-5, with 13 bases lining up with TRBD2. The CDR3 is made up of 14 amino acids. Trimming at V came to 7 bases and at J to 7 bases, leaving 9 bases not matched to a gene. Germline V gene data show CDR1 as GTSNPN and CDR2 as SVGIG (reference sequence).

This clonotype has at least ten counts. The V and J genes are TRBV12-3 or TRBV12-4 and TRBJ2-7; 7 nucleotides match TRBD1. V gave up 1 base and J gave up 5 bases; unmatched junction bases: 20. There are 19 residues in the CDR3. This chain's CDR3 is CASSLDGFFRGTAHDEQYF. CDR3 sequence (DNA): TGTGCCAGCAGTTTAGACGGGTTTTTCAGAGGGACAGCCCACGACGAGCAGTACTTC.

This clonotype was picked up many times. V gene TRBV6-2 or TRBV6-3 combines with J gene TRBJ2-5; 7 bases agree with TRBD2. Trimming at V came to 6 bases and at J to 7 bases, leaving 11 bases not matched to a gene. The CDR3 loop spans 14 amino acids. Germline lookup yields CDR1 MNHEY and CDR2 SVGEGT. This CDR3 reads CASRAPGGYGTQYF. The CDR3 DNA reads as TGTGCCAGCAGAGCCCCCGGGGGGTATGGGACCCAGTACTTC.

The rearrangement joins TRBV3-1 to TRBJ2-1; D call uncertain. The CDR3 sequence is 15 residues long. The germline V and J ends were trimmed by 0 bases and 4 bases, with 10 bases remaining between them. From germline, CDR1 is LGHDT and CDR2 YNNKEL (reference sequence). CDR3 nucleotide sequence: TGTGCCAGCAGCCAAGATCCGCTAAGGTACAATGAGCAGTTCTTC. Translated: CASSQDPLRYNEQFF.

This clonotype was counted ten times or more. The genes are TRBV27 and TRBJ2-3; TRBD1 matches at 8 bases. The CDR3 consists of 15 residues. The junction had 7 bases not matched to a gene; V was cut back by 6 bases and J by 2 bases. Germline CDR1 MNHEY, CDR2 SMNVEV (reference sequence). CDR3 sequence (DNA): TGTGCCAGCAGCGTCCGGGACAGGTTCACAGATACGCAGTATTTT. Its protein is CASSVRDRFTDTQYF.

This chain uses TRBV12-3 or TRBV12-4 with TRBJ2-5; TRBD1 matches 7 bases. Trimming at V came to 7 bases and at J to 4 bases, leaving 9 bases not matched to a gene. The CDR3 is 14 residues long. DNA of the CDR3: TGTGCCAGCACCTCAGGGGGTGGTGGAGAGACCCAGTACTTC. This encodes CASTSGGGGETQYF.

Ten or more counts support this clonotype. The chain is built from TRBV28 and TRBJ2-2; D is unclear. Germline V lookup: CDR1 MDHEN, CDR2 SYDVKM. This CDR3 has 13 amino acids. V dropped 1 base and J dropped 4 bases, with 4 bases sitting between them. CDR3 loop: CASSLLATGELFF. The DNA of the CDR3 is TGTGCCAGCAGTTTATTAGCCACCGGGGAGCTGTTTTTT.

In nucleotides, the CDR3 is TGTGCCAGCAGCTTAGGAGGGATCGGCTTTGGTGAAAAACTGTTTTTT. This gives the protein CASSLGGIGFGEKLFF. This rearrangement joins TRBV7-9 to TRBJ1-4; D is unclear. With 1 base removed from V and 7 bases from J, the gap between germline ends came to 16 bases. This CDR3 contains 16 residues. CDR1 SEHNR and CDR2 FQNEAQ come from the germline V gene (reference sequence).

This clonotype was detected many times. V gene TRBV11-2 combines with J gene TRBJ1-2, with D possibly being TRBD1 (6 bases). V was clipped by 3 bases and J by 8 bases, with 13 bases between them. The CDR3 has 13 residues. Germline V CDR1 and CDR2: SGHAT, FQNNGV. CDR3 region: CASSFWAGDGYTF. The DNA of the CDR3 is TGTGCCAGCAGCTTTTGGGCAGGGGACGGCTACACCTTC.

This chain links TRBV7-9 with TRBJ2-2; D unresolved. V dropped 4 bases and J dropped 0 bases, with 12 bases sitting between them. Germline CDR1 reads SEHNR; CDR2 reads FQNEAQ (reference sequence). CDR3 length: 16 amino acids. The CDR3 bases are TGTGCCAGCAGCTGGCAAGACATAACGAACACCGGGGAGCTGTTTTTT. Translated, it gives CASSWQDITNTGELFF.

This clonotype was detected only a few times. The rearrangement links TRBV7-6 to TRBJ2-7; TRBD2 is a possible D gene (5 bases). CDR1 and CDR2 from the germline V gene are SGHVS and FNYEAQ. Trimming cost V 6 bases and J 0 bases, with 18 bases left between them. The CDR3 runs to 16 residues. The CDR3, as DNA: TGTGCCAGCAGTCGCACCCCGACGGGGAACTCCTACGAGCAGTACTTC. It codes for CASSRTPTGNSYEQYF.

There are many counts of this clonotype. CDR3 sequence: CAISESPRNTEAFF. CDR3 nucleotides: TGTGCCATCAGTGAGTCTCCCAGGAACACTGAAGCTTTCTTT. The gene calls are TRBV10-3 and TRBJ1-1, with unresolved D. Trimming stripped 0 bases from V and 1 base from J, with 6 bases between. CDR1 and CDR2 from the germline V gene are ENHRY and SYGVKD. CDR3 length equals 14 residues.

This clonotype was recorded at least ten times. The chain is built from TRBV28 and TRBJ2-1; D gene unclear. Trimming took 2 bases from V and 6 from J, leaving 5 bases between them. The CDR3 is 12 amino acids. Germline V lookup: CDR1 MDHEN, CDR2 SYDVKM. As DNA, the CDR3 is TGTGCCAGCAGTTTAATGGTCAATGAGCAGTTCTTC. Its translation: CASSLMVNEQFF.

The chain combines TRBV3-1 with TRBJ1-6; 8 positions match TRBD1. Losses at the gene ends were 5 bases for V and 7 bases for J; bases not matched to a gene: 7. This CDR3 has 15 residues. Germline-derived CDR1 and CDR2 are LGHDT and YNNKEL (reference sequence). The CDR3 loop reads CASSLETGENSPLHF. DNA for the CDR3: TGTGCCAGCAGCTTAGAGACAGGGGAAAATTCACCCCTCCACTTT.

This clonotype was seen at least ten times. This chain uses TRBV12-3 or TRBV12-4 with TRBJ2-7; 8 bases align to TRBD1. V trimming: 5 bases; J trimming: 5 bases; junction bases outside the gene matches: 8. The CDR3 has 14 amino acids. In DNA, the CDR3 is TGTGCCAGCAGTAGCGAACGGACAGGGAACGAGCAGTACTTC. Residues: CASSSERTGNEQYF.

Many counts were recorded for this clonotype. The chain uses TRBV6-1 and TRBJ1-5; 7 bases align to TRBD1. Germline values: CDR1 MNHNS, CDR2 SASEGT. Trimming cost V 6 bases and J 0 bases; bases outside gene matches: 17. CDR3 size: 19 residues. The DNA of the CDR3 is TGTGCCAGCAGAATCCAACTAGGGGGACAGAGTTATAGCAATCAGCCCCAGCATTTT. As protein: CASRIQLGGQSYSNQPQHF.

The rearrangement joins TRBV19 to TRBJ1-6; 10 bases are shared with TRBD1. The CDR3 spans 18 residues. Unmatched junction bases numbered 12, after V lost 10 bases and J lost 0 bases. The germline CDR1 and CDR2 sequences are LNHDA and SQIVND (reference sequence). CDR3 region: CANNRDRGGGSYNSPLHF. CDR3 in DNA: TGTGCCAACAACCGGGACAGGGGTGGGGGCTCCTATAATTCACCCCTCCACTTT.

This clonotype was seen many times. V is TRBV29-1 and J is TRBJ1-1; maybe TRBD1 (5 bases). CDR3 length equals 17 residues. V lost 0 bases to trimming and J lost 0 bases, with 17 bases between them. CDR1 and CDR2 (germline): SQVTM, ANQGSEA. The CDR3 region has the DNA TGCAGCGTTGAAGAAGCGTGGGGGAGTATAATGAACACTGAAGCTTTCTTT. Amino acid sequence: CSVEEAWGSIMNTEAFF.